The 30 T cell receptor beta chains in this list originate from one sample, sequenced in a study of cytomegalovirus exposure and HLA in healthy donors. The protocol was immunoSEQ multiplex PCR, while the TCRdb copy is restricted to in-frame clones and leaves out a portion. This sample has 55,000 to 65,000 clones, with 75% to 95% found just once. What was sequenced was PBMCs. These receptors originate from a man younger than 30 in good health and CMV-seronegative.

This clone came up once. This chain joins TRBV2 and TRBJ1-2, with 9 bases that match TRBD1. The CDR3 sequence is 14 residues long. Germline V CDR1 and CDR2: SNHLY, FYNNEI. Trimming took 6 bases from V and 3 from J; bases not matched to a gene: 5. CDR3 coding DNA: TGTGCCAGCAGGGAGGACAGGGGAGACTATGGCTACACCTTC. It encodes CASREDRGDYGYTF.

CDR3 region: CATSRGQGSAETQYF. The CDR3 DNA is TGTGCCACCAGCAGAGGACAGGGTTCAGCGGAGACCCAGTACTTC. The V and J genes are TRBV15 and TRBJ2-5, with 7 nucleotides matching TRBD1. Trimming at V came to 1 base and at J to 5 bases, leaving 7 bases not matched to a gene. This CDR3 region has 15 residues. From germline, CDR1 is LNHNV and CDR2 YYDKDF (reference sequence). Together with reference TRBV15 and TRBJ2-5, the CDR3 gives the full variable domain: DAMVIQNPRYQVTQFGKPVTLSCSQTLNHNVMYWYQQKSSQAPKLLFHYYDKDFNNEADTPDNFQSRRPNTSFCFLDIRSPGLGDTAMYLCATSRGQGSAETQYFGPGTRLLVL.

The chain carries TRBV27 and TRBJ1-2, with 8 bases that match TRBD1. The CDR3 loop spans 14 amino acids. CDR1 MNHEY and CDR2 SMNVEV come from the germline V gene (reference sequence). After removal of 0 bases from V and 8 bases from J, the junction contained 5 bases not matched to a gene. CDR3 sequence: CASSLSQGAGGYTF. CDR3 coding DNA: TGTGCCAGCAGTTTATCCCAGGGGGCGGGGGGCTACACCTTC.

This sequence joins TRBV5-1 and TRBJ1-4, with D possibly being TRBD1 (6 bases). The V gene lost 7 bases and the J gene lost 4 bases, with 8 bases spanning the gap. Per germline, CDR1 SGHRS and CDR2 YFSETQ. This CDR3 region has 12 residues. The CDR3 sequence: CASRTDNEKLFF. CDR3 DNA: TGCGCCAGCCGGACAGATAATGAAAAACTGTTTTTT.

V and J are TRBV7-9 and TRBJ2-7, with 10 nucleotides matching TRBD2. CDR1 is SEHNR, CDR2 FQNEAQ, per germline (reference sequence). This CDR3 spans 16 amino acids. Germline trimming cut 4 bases from V and 1 base from J; bases unmatched to any gene: 7. CDR3 residues: CASSSMTSGRSYEQYF. The CDR3 bases are TGTGCCAGCAGCTCCATGACTAGCGGGCGATCCTACGAGCAGTACTTC.

The V call is TRBV28, the J call TRBJ2-3; a weak D match, TRBD1 (6 bases). This CDR3 contains 17 residues. V was clipped by 5 bases and J by 2 bases, with 20 bases between them. Germline V gene lookup returns CDR1 MDHEN and CDR2 SYDVKM. The CDR3 loop reads CASSPQQGRILTDTQYF. CDR3 in DNA: TGTGCCAGCAGTCCGCAACAGGGAAGGATACTCACAGATACGCAGTATTTT.

The V and J genes are TRBV6-5 and TRBJ2-7, with 11 bases matching TRBD2. Germline lookup yields CDR1 MNHEY and CDR2 SVGAGI. The ends lost 2 bases at V and 6 bases at J; junction bases unmatched: 6. The CDR3 consists of 15 residues. The DNA of the CDR3 is TGTGCCAGCAGTTACGATACTAGCGGGAGACCCGAGCAGTACTTC. This sequence encodes CASSYDTSGRPEQYF.

The chain has TRBV11-2 and TRBJ2-3; 12 bases map to TRBD1. Trimming cost V 1 base and J 8 bases; bases outside gene matches: 10. The CDR3 is made up of 17 amino acids. Germline CDR1 SGHAT, CDR2 FQNNGV. The CDR3 DNA reads TGTGCCAGCAGCTTAGCGGGTTGGGACAGGGGGCGCGGTACGCAGTATTTT. This gives the protein CASSLAGWDRGRGTQYF. The whole variable domain, remainder taken from reference TRBV11-2 and TRBJ2-3, is EAGVAQSPRYKIIEKRQSVAFWCNPISGHATLYWYQQILGQGPKLLIQFQNNGVVDDSQLPKDRFSAERLKGVDSTLKIQPAKLEDSAVYLCASSLAGWDRGRGTQYFGPGTRLTVL.

This clone was seen only once. This chain joins TRBV7-9 and TRBJ2-2; TRBD1 agrees at 9 bases. The V and J ends lost 4 bases and 5 bases, in that order; junction bases with no gene match: 5. Per germline, CDR1 SEHNR and CDR2 FQNEAQ (reference sequence). The length of the CDR3 is 15 residues. CDR3 coding DNA: TGTGCCAGCAGCTCCGGGACAGGGTTTACCGGGGAGCTGTTTTTT. Its translation is CASSSGTGFTGELFF.

This clone showed up just a few times. The chain uses TRBV7-3 and TRBJ2-1; D uncertain. CDR1 is SGHTA, CDR2 FQGTGA, per germline. V dropped 5 bases and J dropped 0 bases, with 11 bases sitting between them. The CDR3 spans 15 residues. The CDR3 coding sequence is TGTGCCAGCAGCGAGCAGGTGAGCTCCTACAATGAGCAGTTCTTC. It specifies CASSEQVSSYNEQFF.

The chain has TRBV29-1 and TRBJ2-5; D not certain. The CDR3 runs to 11 residues. From germline, CDR1 is SQVTM and CDR2 ANQGSEA. The DNA of the CDR3 is TGCGGTATACAGCTTAAAGAGACCCAGTACTTC. As protein: CGIQLKETQYF.

The genes are TRBV4-1 and TRBJ2-7, with 8 bases aligning to TRBD2. Per germline, CDR1 MGHRA and CDR2 YSYEKL. CDR3 size: 15 residues. V gave up 3 bases and J gave up 7 bases; unmatched junction bases: 11. The CDR3 spells CASSQGREGVEEQYF. CDR3 bases: TGCGCCAGCAGCCAGGGACGGGAGGGCGTCGAGGAGCAGTACTTC.

The CDR3 coding sequence is TGTGCCAGCAGCCCGCCATCCGGGACAGGAGGAAGCTACACCTTC. It yields the protein CASSPPSGTGGSYTF. The rearrangement links TRBV28 to TRBJ1-2; 8 bases agree with TRBD1. The CDR3 covers 15 residues. Germline trimming cut 6 bases from V and 9 bases from J; bases unmatched to any gene: 15. CDR1 is MDHEN and CDR2 is SYDVKM in the germline V gene.

This chain uses TRBV2 with TRBJ2-1, with D perhaps matching TRBD2 (6 bases). V was pared by 5 bases and J by 6 bases, with 17 bases between. Germline V gene data show CDR1 as SNHLY and CDR2 as FYNNEI. The CDR3 sequence is 15 residues long. In nucleotides, the CDR3 is TGTGCCAGCAGTAATGGAGGGCCTAGATTCAATGAGCAGTTCTTC. Translating it yields CASSNGGPRFNEQFF.

The V and J genes are TRBV7-9 and TRBJ2-2; TRBD2 matches 9 bases. The CDR3 has 14 residues. The J segment lost 7 bases and the V segment lost 8 bases, leaving 8 bases of the junction unmatched. Per the germline V gene, CDR1 is SEHNR and CDR2 is FQNEAQ (reference sequence). CDR3 nucleotide sequence: TGTGCCAGCGTAGCGACTAGCGGTTTCGGGGAGCTGTTTTTT. Translating it yields CASVATSGFGELFF. The full variable domain, in which reference TRBV7-9 and TRBJ2-2 provide the parts outside the CDR3, is DTGVSQNPRHKITKRGQNVTFRCDPISEHNRLYWYRQTLGQGPEFLTYFQNEAQLEKSRLLSDRFSAERPKGSFSTLEIQRTEQGDSAMYLCASVATSGFGELFFGEGSRLTVL.

The chain links TRBV15 to TRBJ2-7; tentative D call: TRBD1 (6 bases). V dropped 5 bases and J dropped 2 bases, with 16 bases sitting between them. Germline V gene sequence: CDR1 LNHNV, CDR2 YYDKDF (reference sequence). The CDR3 is made up of 15 amino acids. CDR3 nucleotides: TGTGCCACCAGCGACCGGGACACCTTTCCCTACGAGCAGTACTTC. Amino acid sequence: CATSDRDTFPYEQYF.

This sequence joins TRBV27 and TRBJ2-1, with TRBD1 matching 7 bases. The germline V gene encodes CDR1 MNHEY and CDR2 SMNVEV (reference sequence). This CDR3 has 14 residues. Unmatched junction bases numbered 2, after V lost 3 bases and J lost 3 bases. CDR3 in amino acids: CASSFRTGYNEQFF. The CDR3, as DNA: TGTGCCAGCAGTTTTCGGACAGGCTACAATGAGCAGTTCTTC.

The V and J genes are TRBV15 and TRBJ2-7; D remains unclear. The CDR3 runs 12 residues. Germline V gives CDR1 LNHNV, CDR2 YYDKDF (reference sequence). The V gene lost 0 bases and the J gene lost 2 bases, with 2 bases spanning the gap. CDR3 nucleotide sequence: TGTGCCACCAGCAGAGATACCTACGAGCAGTACTTC. This codes for CATSRDTYEQYF.

The V gene is TRBV28, the J gene TRBJ2-7; possible D gene TRBD1, 5 bases. The ends were cut back, 6 bases at V and 4 bases at J, with 10 bases in the middle. In germline, CDR1 is MDHEN, CDR2 SYDVKM. The length of the CDR3 is 12 residues. For the CDR3, the DNA is TGTGCCAGCAGCCCCGCAGGGTACGAGCAGTACTTC. Translating it yields CASSPAGYEQYF.

This clone appeared a single time. The chain uses TRBV29-1 and TRBJ2-4; 7 nucleotides agree with TRBD1. Trimming removed 6 bases from V and 1 base from J; junction bases left unmatched: 9. Per the germline V gene, CDR1 is SQVTM and CDR2 is ANQGSEA. CDR3 length: 15 residues. CDR3 sequence: CSVASQGLAKNIQYF. CDR3 coding DNA: TGCAGCGTAGCTTCACAGGGGTTGGCCAAAAACATTCAGTACTTC.

The V gene is TRBV20-1, the J gene TRBJ2-7, with 7 bases identical to TRBD1. Germline V gives CDR1 DFQATT, CDR2 SNEGSKA (reference sequence). The CDR3 has 11 residues. V lost 6 bases to trimming and J lost 2 bases; unmatched junction nucleotides: 1. Here the CDR3 reads CSAGQAYEQYF. For the CDR3, the DNA is TGCAGTGCCGGACAGGCCTACGAGCAGTACTTC.

This chain uses TRBV6-4 with TRBJ1-1, with D perhaps TRBD1 (6 bases). Germline CDR1 MRHNA, CDR2 SNTAGT. Trimming shortened V by 7 bases and J by 3 bases, and 12 bases separated the two germline ends. This CDR3 contains 13 residues. The CDR3 region is CASKRAGDTEAFF. In DNA form, the CDR3 reads TGTGCCAGCAAGAGGGCAGGGGACACTGAAGCTTTCTTT.

This rearrangement joins TRBV2 to TRBJ1-3, with D uncertain. Germline V gene lookup returns CDR1 SNHLY and CDR2 FYNNEI. This CDR3 is 14 amino acids long. V was pared by 7 bases and J by 1 base, with 11 bases between. As DNA, the CDR3 is TGTGCCAGCACCTTAGACATATCTGGAAACACCATATATTTT. This gives the protein CASTLDISGNTIYF.

The table lists this clone with a count of one. The J gene is TRBJ2-2, the V gene TRBV6-1; tentative D call: TRBD1 (6 bases). CDR3 length: 16 amino acids. In germline, CDR1 is MNHNS, CDR2 SASEGT. Trimming took off 2 bases at V and 4 bases at J, with 14 bases between the two ends. The CDR3 reads CASSEFVGQSTGELFF. In DNA, the CDR3 is TGTGCCAGCAGTGAATTCGTTGGACAGTCCACCGGGGAGCTGTTTTTT.

This clone appeared a single time. The chain couples TRBV6-1 to TRBJ2-1; 13 bases align to TRBD2. CDR1 is MNHNS and CDR2 is SASEGT in the germline V gene. Losses at the gene ends were 3 bases for V and 7 bases for J; bases not matched to a gene: 12. The CDR3 consists of 18 residues. This CDR3 is CASSDPAPWTSGSNEQFF. In nucleotides, the CDR3 is TGTGCCAGCAGTGATCCGGCCCCCTGGACTAGCGGGAGTAATGAGCAGTTCTTC.

The chain joins TRBV27 to TRBJ2-7; 8 nucleotides line up with TRBD1. This CDR3 has 14 residues. Germline lookup yields CDR1 MNHEY and CDR2 SMNVEV (reference sequence). V dropped 6 bases and J dropped 7; count of bases not matched to a gene: 11. CDR3 coding DNA: TGTGCCAGCAGCTCCTTTGACAGGGGTGGTGAGCAGTACTTC. Translating gives CASSSFDRGGEQYF.

The genes are TRBV13 and TRBJ2-1; 8 nucleotides agree with TRBD2. The CDR3 extends over 15 amino acids. V lost 5 bases to trimming and J lost 1 base; unmatched junction nucleotides: 4. In germline, CDR1 is PRHDT, CDR2 FYEKMQ (reference sequence). The CDR3 loop is CASSLIAGSYNEQFF. CDR3 nucleotides: TGTGCCAGCAGCCTCATAGCGGGATCCTACAATGAGCAGTTCTTC.

This chain connects TRBV5-1 to TRBJ2-5; weak D call: TRBD1 (6 bases). The V end was cut by 4 bases, the J end by 1 base, with 14 bases between. The CDR3 totals 15 residues. The germline V gene encodes CDR1 SGHRS and CDR2 YFSETQ. The CDR3 region is CASSRTGQSQETQYF. CDR3 sequence (DNA): TGCGCCAGCAGCAGAACAGGACAGTCCCAAGAGACCCAGTACTTC.

The chain combines TRBV6-6 with TRBJ2-7; no clear D. Germline loops: CDR1 MNHNY, CDR2 SVGAGI (reference sequence). The CDR3 has 13 residues. Trimming stripped 2 bases from V and 4 bases from J, with 9 bases between. The CDR3 loop is CASSYGSLYEQYF. Here the CDR3 DNA reads TGTGCCAGCAGTTACGGCAGTCTGTACGAGCAGTACTTC.

The chain joins TRBV27 to TRBJ2-7; weak D call: TRBD2 (6 bases). The CDR3 contains 16 residues. In germline, CDR1 is MNHEY, CDR2 SMNVEV (reference sequence). V lost 2 bases to trimming and J lost 7 bases, with 21 bases between them. CDR3 nucleotides: TGTGCCAGCAGTTTAGACTTACCTAGAGCCGGAGGGGAGCAGTACTTC. Protein: CASSLDLPRAGGEQYF.